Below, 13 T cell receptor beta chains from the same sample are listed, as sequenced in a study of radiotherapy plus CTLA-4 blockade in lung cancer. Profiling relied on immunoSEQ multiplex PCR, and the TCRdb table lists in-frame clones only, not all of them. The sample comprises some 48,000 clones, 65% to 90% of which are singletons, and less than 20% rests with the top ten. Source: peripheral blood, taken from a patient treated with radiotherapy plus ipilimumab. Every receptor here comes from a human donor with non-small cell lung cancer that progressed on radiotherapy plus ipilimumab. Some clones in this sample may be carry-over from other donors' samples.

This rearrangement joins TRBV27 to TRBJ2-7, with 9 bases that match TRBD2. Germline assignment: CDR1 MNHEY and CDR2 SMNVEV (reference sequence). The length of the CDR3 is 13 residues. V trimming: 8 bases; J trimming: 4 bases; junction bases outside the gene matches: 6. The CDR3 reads CASGRLADYEQYF. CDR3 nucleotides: TGTGCCAGCGGTCGACTAGCGGATTACGAGCAGTACTTC.

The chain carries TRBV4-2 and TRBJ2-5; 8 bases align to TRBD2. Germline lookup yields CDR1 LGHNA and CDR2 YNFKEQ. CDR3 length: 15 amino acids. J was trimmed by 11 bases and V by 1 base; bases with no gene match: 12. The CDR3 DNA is TGTGCCAGCAGCCAAGGCCCAGCGGGGGCCGGAGAGCAGTACTTC. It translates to CASSQGPAGAGEQYF.

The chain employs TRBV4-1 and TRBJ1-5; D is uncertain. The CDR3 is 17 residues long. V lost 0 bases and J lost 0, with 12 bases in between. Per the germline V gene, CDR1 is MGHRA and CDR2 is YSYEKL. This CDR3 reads CASSQDPSLNSNQPQHF. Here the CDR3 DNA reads TGCGCCAGCAGCCAAGATCCGAGCCTCAATAGCAATCAGCCCCAGCATTTT.

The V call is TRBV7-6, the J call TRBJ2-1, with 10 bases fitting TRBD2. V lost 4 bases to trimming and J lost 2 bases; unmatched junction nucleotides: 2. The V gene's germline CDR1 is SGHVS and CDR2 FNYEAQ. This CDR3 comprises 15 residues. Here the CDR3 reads CASSSSGSPYNEQFF. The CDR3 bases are TGTGCCAGCAGCTCTAGCGGGAGCCCCTACAATGAGCAGTTCTTC.

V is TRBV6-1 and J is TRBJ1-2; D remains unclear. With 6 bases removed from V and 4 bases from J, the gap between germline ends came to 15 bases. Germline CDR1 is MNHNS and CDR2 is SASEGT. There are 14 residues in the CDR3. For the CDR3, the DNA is TGTGCCAGCAGCCTAAACGAGGGATCCTATGGCTACACCTTC. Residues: CASSLNEGSYGYTF.

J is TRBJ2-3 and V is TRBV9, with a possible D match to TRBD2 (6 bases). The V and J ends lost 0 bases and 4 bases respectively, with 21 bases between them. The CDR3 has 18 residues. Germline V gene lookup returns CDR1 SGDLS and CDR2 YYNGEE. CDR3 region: CASSVVGRRDTIADTQYF. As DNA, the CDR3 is TGTGCCAGCAGCGTAGTAGGGAGGAGAGACACCATCGCAGATACGCAGTATTTT.

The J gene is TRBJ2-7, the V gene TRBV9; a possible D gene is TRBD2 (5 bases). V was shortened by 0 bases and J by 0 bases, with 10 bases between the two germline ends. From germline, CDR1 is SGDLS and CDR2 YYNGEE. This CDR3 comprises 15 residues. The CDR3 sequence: CASSVGRTASYEQYF. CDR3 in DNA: TGTGCCAGCAGCGTAGGGAGGACCGCCTCCTACGAGCAGTACTTC.

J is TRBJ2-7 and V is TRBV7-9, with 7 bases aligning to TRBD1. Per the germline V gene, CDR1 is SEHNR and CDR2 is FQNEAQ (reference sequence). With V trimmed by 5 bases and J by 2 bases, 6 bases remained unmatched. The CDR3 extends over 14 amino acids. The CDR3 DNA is TGTGCCAGCAGCCCGGACAGGAATCCCTACGAGCAGTACTTC. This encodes CASSPDRNPYEQYF.

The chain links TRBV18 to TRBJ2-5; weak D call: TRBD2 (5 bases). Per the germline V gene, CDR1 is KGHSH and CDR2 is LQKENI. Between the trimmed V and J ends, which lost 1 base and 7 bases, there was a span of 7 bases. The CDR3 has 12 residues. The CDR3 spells CASSPRAGTQYF. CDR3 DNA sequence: TGTGCCAGCTCACCACGTGCGGGGACCCAGTACTTC.

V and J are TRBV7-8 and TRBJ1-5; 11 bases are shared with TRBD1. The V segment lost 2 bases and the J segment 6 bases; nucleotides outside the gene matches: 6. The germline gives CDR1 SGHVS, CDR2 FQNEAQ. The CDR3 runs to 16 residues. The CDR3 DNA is TGTGCCAGCAGCTTATATTGGGACAGGGGGACTCAGCCCCAGCATTTT. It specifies CASSLYWDRGTQPQHF.

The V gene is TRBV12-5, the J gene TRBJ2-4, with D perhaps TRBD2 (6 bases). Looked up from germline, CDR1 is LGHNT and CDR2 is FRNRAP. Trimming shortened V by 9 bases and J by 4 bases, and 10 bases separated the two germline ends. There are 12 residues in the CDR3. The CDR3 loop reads CASRGGKNIQYF. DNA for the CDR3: TGTGCTAGCCGTGGGGGGAAAAACATTCAGTACTTC.

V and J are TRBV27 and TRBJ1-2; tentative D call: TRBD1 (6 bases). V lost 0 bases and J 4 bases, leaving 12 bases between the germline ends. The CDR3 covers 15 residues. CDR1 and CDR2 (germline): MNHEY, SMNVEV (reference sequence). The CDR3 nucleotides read TGTGCCAGCAGTTTATCTACGGGAGGGGGCTATGGCTACACCTTC. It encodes CASSLSTGGGYGYTF.

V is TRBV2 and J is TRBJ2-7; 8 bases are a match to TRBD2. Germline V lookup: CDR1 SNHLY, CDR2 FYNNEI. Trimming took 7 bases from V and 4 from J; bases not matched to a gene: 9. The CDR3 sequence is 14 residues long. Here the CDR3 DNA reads TGTGCCAGCACTCAAACTACTAGCGGATACGAGCAGTACTTC. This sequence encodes CASTQTTSGYEQYF.